This entry lists 7 T cell receptor beta chains sequenced from one sample in a study of T cell repertoires in cytomegalovirus infection. For these TCRs, the target antigens are not known. MiXCR was run by TCRdb on the reads, yielding one entry per CDR3 protein. The table lists around 100,000 distinct CDR3 sequences, around a tenth of them singletons. Sequenced material: PBMCs, sequenced either directly or after in vitro stimulation (not recorded which). These receptors all come from a human donor in good health (CMV status not recorded). Some clones in this sample may be carry-over from other donors' samples.

In this sample, this clonotype turned up many times. The CDR3 nucleotides are TGTGCCAGTAGTGAGCGGGACTTCCCCAGACCTGGAAAACTGTTTTTT. Encoded protein: CASSERDFPRPGKLFF. The V call is TRBV19, the J call TRBJ1-4; maybe TRBD1 (5 bases). Trimming took 5 bases from V and 10 from J, leaving 23 bases between them. This CDR3 region has 16 residues. The germline V gene encodes CDR1 LNHDA and CDR2 SQIVND (reference sequence).

This clonotype was counted between two and nine times. The chain recombines TRBV6-6 with TRBJ2-1, with 12 nucleotides matching TRBD1. With V trimmed by 8 bases and J by 8 bases, 7 bases remained unmatched. Germline lookup yields CDR1 MNHNY and CDR2 SVGAGI (reference sequence). This CDR3 region has 14 residues. In DNA, the CDR3 is TGTGCCAGCGCCTTGGGACAGGGGGCCGATGAGCAGTTCTTC. Its protein product is CASALGQGADEQFF.

This clonotype was seen a few times. The chain carries TRBV4-1 and TRBJ2-7; 10 positions agree with TRBD2. Germline V CDR1 and CDR2: MGHRA, YSYEKL. J lost 3 bases, V lost 1 base, and 0 bases had no gene match. The CDR3 is made up of 14 amino acids. CDR3 sequence: CASSQASGSYEQYF. CDR3 nucleotide sequence: TGCGCCAGCAGCCAAGCTAGCGGGAGCTACGAGCAGTACTTC.

V and J are TRBV7-2 and TRBJ1-4; D perhaps matches TRBD1 (5 bases). The V end lost 1 base, the J end lost 8 bases, and 5 bases lay between the germline ends. The CDR3 is 12 amino acids. Germline V gene data show CDR1 as SGHTA and CDR2 as FQGNSA. The CDR3 coding sequence is TGTGCCAGCAGCTTAGACAGGGAAAAACTGTTTTTT. Amino acid sequence: CASSLDREKLFF.

In this sample, this clonotype turned up a few times. The V gene is TRBV28, the J gene TRBJ2-4, with TRBD1 matching 8 bases. The CDR3 spans 18 residues. V dropped 3 bases and J dropped 3; count of bases not matched to a gene: 13. Germline assignment: CDR1 MDHEN and CDR2 SYDVKM. The CDR3 is CASSLLVGTGGDKNIQYF. The CDR3 DNA follows: TGTGCCAGCAGTTTGCTTGTGGGGACAGGAGGTGACAAAAACATTCAGTACTTC.

This clonotype was seen repeatedly, ten times or more. The rearrangement joins TRBV28 to TRBJ1-4; D uncertain. The CDR3 has 11 amino acids. CDR1 and CDR2 from the germline V gene are MDHEN and SYDVKM. V was clipped by 4 bases and J by 6 bases, with 3 bases between them. For the CDR3, the DNA is TGTGCCAGCAGTTCGTATGAAAAACTGTTTTTT. This translates into CASSSYEKLFF.

This clonotype was seen a handful of times. This chain links TRBV7-9 with TRBJ1-4; tentative D call: TRBD1 (6 bases). The CDR3 runs 15 residues. Per the germline V gene, CDR1 is SEHNR and CDR2 is FQNEAQ (reference sequence). V was shortened by 5 bases and J by 10 bases, with 20 bases between the two germline ends. CDR3 residues: CASSRRDTPVGKLFF. The CDR3 DNA sequence: TGTGCCAGCAGCCGGCGGGACACTCCCGTGGGAAAACTGTTTTTT.